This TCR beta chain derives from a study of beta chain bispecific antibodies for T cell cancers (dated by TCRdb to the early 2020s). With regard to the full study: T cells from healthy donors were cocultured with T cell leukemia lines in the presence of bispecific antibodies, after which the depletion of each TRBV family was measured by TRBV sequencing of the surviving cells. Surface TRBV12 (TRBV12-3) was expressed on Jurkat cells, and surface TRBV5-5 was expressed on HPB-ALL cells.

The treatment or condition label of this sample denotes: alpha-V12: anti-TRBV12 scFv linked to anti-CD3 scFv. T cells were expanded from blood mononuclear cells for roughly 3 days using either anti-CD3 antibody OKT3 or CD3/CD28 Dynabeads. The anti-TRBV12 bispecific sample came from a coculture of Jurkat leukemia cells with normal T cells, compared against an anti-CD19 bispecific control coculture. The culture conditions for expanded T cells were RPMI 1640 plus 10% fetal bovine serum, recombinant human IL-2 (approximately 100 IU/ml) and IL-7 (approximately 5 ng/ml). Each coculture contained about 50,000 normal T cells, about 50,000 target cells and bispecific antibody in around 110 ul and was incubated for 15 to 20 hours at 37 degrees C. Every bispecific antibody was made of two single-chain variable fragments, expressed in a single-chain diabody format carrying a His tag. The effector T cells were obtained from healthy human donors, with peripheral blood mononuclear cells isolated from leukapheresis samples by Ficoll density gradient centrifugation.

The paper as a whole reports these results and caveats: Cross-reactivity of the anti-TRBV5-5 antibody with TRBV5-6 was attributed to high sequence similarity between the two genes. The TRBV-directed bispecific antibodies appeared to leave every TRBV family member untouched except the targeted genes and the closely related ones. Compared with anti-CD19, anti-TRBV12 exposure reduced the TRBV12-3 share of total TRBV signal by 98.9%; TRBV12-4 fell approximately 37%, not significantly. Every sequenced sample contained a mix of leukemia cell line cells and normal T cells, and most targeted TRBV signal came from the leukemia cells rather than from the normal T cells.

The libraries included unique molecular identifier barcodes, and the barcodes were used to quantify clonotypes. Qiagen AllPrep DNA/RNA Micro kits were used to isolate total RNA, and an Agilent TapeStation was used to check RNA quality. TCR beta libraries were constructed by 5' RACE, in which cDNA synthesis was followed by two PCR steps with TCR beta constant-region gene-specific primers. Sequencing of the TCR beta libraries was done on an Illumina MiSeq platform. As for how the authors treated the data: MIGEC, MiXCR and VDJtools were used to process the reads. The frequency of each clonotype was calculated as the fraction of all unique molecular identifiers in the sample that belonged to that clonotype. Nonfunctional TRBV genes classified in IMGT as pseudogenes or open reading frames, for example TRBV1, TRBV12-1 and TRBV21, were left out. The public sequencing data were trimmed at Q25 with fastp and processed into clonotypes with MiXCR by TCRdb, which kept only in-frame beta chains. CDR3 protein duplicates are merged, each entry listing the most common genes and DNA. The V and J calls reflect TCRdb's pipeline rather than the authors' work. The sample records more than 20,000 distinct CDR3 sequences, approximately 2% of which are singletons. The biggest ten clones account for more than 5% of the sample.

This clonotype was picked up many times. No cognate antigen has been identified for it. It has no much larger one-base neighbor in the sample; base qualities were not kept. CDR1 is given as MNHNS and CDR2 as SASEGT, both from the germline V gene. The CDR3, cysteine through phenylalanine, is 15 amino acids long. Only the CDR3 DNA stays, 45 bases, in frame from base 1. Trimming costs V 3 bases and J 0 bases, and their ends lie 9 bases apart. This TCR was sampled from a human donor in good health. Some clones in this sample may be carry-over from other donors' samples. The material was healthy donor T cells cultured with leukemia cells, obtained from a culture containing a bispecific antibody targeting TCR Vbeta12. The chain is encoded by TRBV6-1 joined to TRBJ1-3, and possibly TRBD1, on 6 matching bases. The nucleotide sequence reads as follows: TGTGCCAGCAGTGAGGACAGCACCTCTGGAAACACCATATATTTT. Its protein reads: CASSEDSTSGNTIYF.